A selection of T cell receptor beta chains follows, all from one sample in a study of CD8+ T cells in alopecia areata. Sequencing was performed with immunoSEQ multiplex PCR; in TCRdb, only in-frame clones are kept and a portion is missing. This repertoire shows 170,000 or so clones, about three fifths found once; its top ten account for 0.91%. The input for sequencing was CD4+ T cells sorted from blood, taken at week 4, from a patient treated with tofacitinib. The receptors here all came from a human donor with alopecia areata. The CDR3 runs from the conserved cysteine through the conserved F or W.

v_call cdr3_aa
TRBV2 CASRETPINSPLHF
TRBV11-1 CASSRDRDKNIQYF
TRBV4-3 CASSSTWGDNQPQHF
TRBV5-4 CASRPDLGNSPLHF
TRBV29-1 CIPISYGYTF
TRBV5-1 CASSLTSGAYEQYF
TRBV5-4 CASSRTITDTQYF
TRBV30 CAWSVRPGGRTEAFF
TRBV5-1 CASGQGDYGYTF
TRBV29-1 CSVEGSGWGYTF
TRBV2 CASGRHINNEQFF
TRBV4-3 CASSPRHRATNEKLFF